Given below is one T cell receptor beta chain in context. This CDR3 has 16 amino acids. Germline V gene data show CDR1 as SGHRS and CDR2 as YFSETQ. V was pared by 5 bases and J by 1 base, with 17 bases between. This entry is derived from a study of T cell changes during pregnancy in multiple sclerosis. TCRdb's copy holds only in-frame clones and misses some; the assay was immunoSEQ multiplex PCR. The sample lists about 70,000 clones, approximately 94% occurring once. Specimen: peripheral blood, collected in the third trimester of pregnancy. The rearrangement links TRBV5-1 to TRBJ2-3; D is uncertain. The source is a female donor with multiple sclerosis, enrolled in a pregnancy study. The CDR3 DNA sequence: TGCGCCAGCAGGATGGGCGCAACTGGCGGCACAGATACGCAGTATTTT. It yields the protein CASRMGATGGTDTQYF.